Following are 24 T cell receptor beta chains from one sample sequenced in a study of patients and donors after allogeneic stem cell transplantation. MiXCR was run by TCRdb on the RT-PCR reads, yielding one entry per CDR3 protein. The sample holds roughly 180,000 distinct CDR3 sequences; roughly 40% are singletons and the top ten take 33%. Sample: blood, either unsorted or a sorted T cell fraction (not recorded which). The receptors come from a human donor who was either an allogeneic HSCT recipient or a stem cell or donor lymphocyte infusion donor (not recorded which). It is not recorded whose cells these are; they may come from a transplant donor.

Turning to this clonotype: A junction end diverges from the germline sequence, so it may reflect a read error. The rearrangement links TRBV6-5 to TRBJ2-3; 9 nucleotides line up with TRBD2. The CDR3 spans 16 residues. The germline gives CDR1 MNHEY, CDR2 SVGAGI. The CDR3 DNA reads TGTGCCTGCAGTTACTCGGCTAGCGGGATAACAGATACGCAGTATTTT. Protein: CACSYSASGITDTQYF.

The chain combines TRBV18 with TRBJ1-2; 7 nucleotides match TRBD1. CDR1 is KGHSH and CDR2 is LQKENI in the germline V gene. The CDR3 is 17 amino acids. J lost 4 bases, V lost 8 bases, and 19 bases had no gene match. The CDR3 spells CASTIMGPTGETYGYTF. CDR3 nucleotide sequence: TGTGCCAGCACGATCATGGGCCCTACAGGGGAGACCTATGGCTACACCTTC. The variable domain in full, completed from reference TRBV18 and TRBJ1-2, reads NAGVMQNPRHLVRRRGQEARLRCSPMKGHSHVYWYRQLPEEGLKFMVYLQKENIIDESGMPKERFSAEFPKEGPSILRIQQVVRGDSAAYFCASTIMGPTGETYGYTFGSGTRLTVV.

The V and J genes are TRBV6-6 and TRBJ2-3, with D maybe TRBD2 (7 bases). Germline CDR1 is MNHNY and CDR2 is SVGAGI (reference sequence). The CDR3 is 16 residues long. Trimming removed 6 bases at V and 6 bases at J, with 22 bases between. The CDR3 DNA reads as TGTGCCAGCAGGCCCACTGGGGGGGCCCTTGTTGATACGCAGTATTTT. It encodes CASRPTGGALVDTQYF.

The V gene is TRBV28, the J gene TRBJ2-1, with 11 bases lining up with TRBD2. The CDR3 extends over 15 amino acids. CDR1 is MDHEN and CDR2 is SYDVKM in the germline V gene. Unmatched junction bases numbered 5, after V lost 4 bases and J lost 6 bases. The CDR3 nucleotides read TGTGCCAGCAGTTATAGCGGGAGGGCCGTCAATGAGCAGTTCTTC. Amino acids: CASSYSGRAVNEQFF.

CDR3 sequence (DNA): TGTGCCAGCAGTTACGCGGGAGAGTTGTACAATGAGCAGTTCTTC. Protein sequence: CASSYAGELYNEQFF. This rearrangement joins TRBV6-2 or TRBV6-3 to TRBJ2-1; TRBD2 matches at 7 bases. From germline, CDR1 is MNHEY and CDR2 SVGEGT. Losses at the gene ends were 2 bases for V and 4 bases for J; bases not matched to a gene: 5. The CDR3 contains 15 residues.

A remark on this clonotype: Relative to the germline gene, one junction end is altered; a read error may explain this. The rearrangement joins TRBV24-1 to TRBJ2-2; weak D call: TRBD1 (6 bases). Germline V gives CDR1 KGHDR, CDR2 SFDVKD. CDR3 size: 15 residues. CDR3 amino acids: CATSDYRAGTGELFF. The CDR3 DNA follows: TGTGCCACCAGTGATTACAGGGCGGGCACCGGTGAGCTGTTTTTT.

This chain uses TRBV2 with TRBJ2-7; 7 nucleotides align to TRBD1. This CDR3 has 13 amino acids. Germline CDR1 reads SNHLY; CDR2 reads FYNNEI. Trimming at V came to 3 bases and at J to 12 bases, leaving 11 bases not matched to a gene. DNA for the CDR3: TGTGCCAGCAGTGACGAGGTTCAAGGGGGCCGGTACTTC. Translating it yields CASSDEVQGGRYF.

This clonotype has just a few counts. V usage is TRBV29-1 and J usage is TRBJ1-2; the D gene is possibly TRBD1 (5 bases). The germline CDR1 and CDR2 sequences are SQVTM and ANQGSEA. The CDR3 is 14 amino acids. V lost 4 bases and J lost 4, with 16 bases in between. The CDR3 DNA follows: TGCAGCGTTGCGGTCGACAGTGGTTCCTATGGCTACACCTTC. Protein product: CSVAVDSGSYGYTF.

In this sample, this clonotype turned up a few times. The V gene is TRBV18, the J gene TRBJ1-5; TRBD1 is a possible D gene (6 bases). V lost 0 bases to trimming and J lost 3 bases, with 15 bases between them. This CDR3 comprises 17 residues. Germline CDR1 KGHSH, CDR2 LQKENI. The CDR3 loop is CASSPPRAGGLNQPQHF. The CDR3 DNA follows: TGTGCCAGCTCACCACCTCGGGCCGGGGGGCTCAATCAGCCCCAGCATTTT.

Worth noting for this clonotype: Sequence at one end of the junction differs from germline and may be a read error. The rearrangement joins TRBV7-7 to TRBJ2-1, with D tentatively TRBD1 or TRBD2 (5 bases each). The CDR3 is 16 amino acids. Germline V gene sequence: CDR1 SSHAT, CDR2 FNYEAQ (reference sequence). CDR3 in DNA: TGTGCTAGCAGCTTGGACCGGGGCCTACCCGGGAATGAGCAGTTCTTC. Translated: CASSLDRGLPGNEQFF.

The gene calls are TRBV5-1 and TRBJ2-1; TRBD2 agrees at 8 bases. Losses at the gene ends were 4 bases for V and 4 bases for J; bases not matched to a gene: 13. The CDR3 spans 17 residues. Germline V gives CDR1 SGHRS, CDR2 YFSETQ. This CDR3 reads CASSTGAGALFYNEQFF. The DNA of the CDR3 is TGCGCCAGCAGCACGGGAGCGGGAGCCTTATTTTACAATGAGCAGTTCTTC.

The V and J genes are TRBV4-3 and TRBJ2-2, with 12 bases that match TRBD2. V lost 0 bases, J lost 7 bases, and 9 bases stayed unmatched. This CDR3 is built from 18 residues. Germline loops: CDR1 LGHNA, CDR2 YSLEER. DNA for the CDR3: TGCGCCAGCAGCCAAGACACTCTAGCGGGAGGGCGAGGCGGGGAGCTGTTTTTT. As protein: CASSQDTLAGGRGGELFF.

The chain employs TRBV28 and TRBJ2-7, with a weak D call TRBD1 (6 bases). Germline CDR1 and CDR2: MDHEN and SYDVKM. The CDR3 has 14 amino acids. V was trimmed by 6 bases and J by 2 bases, leaving 14 bases between them. CDR3 in DNA: TGTGCCAGCAGGGGTTACAGGGTAGCCTACGAGCAGTACTTC. Translating it yields CASRGYRVAYEQYF.

This clonotype was counted between two and nine times. The rearrangement joins TRBV7-9 to TRBJ2-7, with D hard to call. This CDR3 region has 11 residues. Per germline, CDR1 SEHNR and CDR2 FQNEAQ (reference sequence). Trimming took 4 bases from V and 5 from J, leaving 6 bases between them. The CDR3 sequence: CASSYKNEQYF. DNA for the CDR3: TGTGCCAGCAGCTATAAGAACGAGCAGTACTTC.

The chain has TRBV6-5 and TRBJ1-6, with D unresolved. The CDR3 loop spans 12 amino acids. Germline V gene data show CDR1 as MNHEY and CDR2 as SVGAGI. V lost 2 bases and J lost 9, with 5 bases in between. This CDR3 reads CASSYPGSPLHF. The DNA for the CDR3 is TGTGCCAGCAGTTACCCAGGTTCACCCCTCCACTTT.

This chain uses TRBV10-3 with TRBJ2-7; D gene uncertain. V was shortened by 0 bases and J by 1 base, with 7 bases between the two germline ends. CDR1 is ENHRY and CDR2 is SYGVKD in the germline V gene. The CDR3 has 14 residues. CDR3 loop: CAISESNLSYEQYF. The CDR3 nucleotides read TGTGCCATCAGTGAGTCAAACCTATCCTACGAGCAGTACTTC.

The chain has TRBV7-2 and TRBJ2-5; 7 nucleotides agree with TRBD2. This CDR3 has 14 amino acids. The germline CDR1 and CDR2 sequences are SGHTA and FQGNSA. J gave up 5 bases and V 2 bases, and 5 bases lay outside the gene matches. Here the CDR3 DNA reads TGTGCCAGCAGCTTAAGCGGGACCGGGGAGACCCAGTACTTC. It is translated as CASSLSGTGETQYF.

Only a few counts were recorded for this clonotype. The chain links TRBV29-1 to TRBJ2-1, with D possibly matching TRBD2 (6 bases). The V gene lost 4 bases and the J gene lost 5 bases, with 12 bases spanning the gap. This CDR3 comprises 13 residues. From germline, CDR1 is SQVTM and CDR2 ANQGSEA. CDR3 sequence reads: CSVVLAPHNEQFF. For the CDR3, the DNA is TGCAGCGTTGTTCTAGCGCCTCACAATGAGCAGTTCTTC.

The V and J genes are TRBV3-1 and TRBJ1-1; unclear D gene. Trimming left V 1 base short and J 6 bases short, with 9 bases between. The germline gives CDR1 LGHDT, CDR2 YNNKEL (reference sequence). The CDR3 is 13 residues long. As DNA, the CDR3 is TGTGCCAGCAGCCAAGGGGTTAAAGCTGAAGCTTTCTTT. Its protein product is CASSQGVKAEAFF.

The rearrangement links TRBV7-9 to TRBJ1-2; 8 bases fit TRBD1. The germline V gene has CDR1 SEHNR and CDR2 FQNEAQ (reference sequence). The V gene end was trimmed by 5 bases and the J gene end by 5 bases; junction bases not matched to a gene: 10. The CDR3 covers 15 residues. Here the CDR3 DNA reads TGTGCCAGCAGCCCTTCGACAGGGGATCCTTATGGCTACACCTTC. Translation gives CASSPSTGDPYGYTF.

The rearrangement joins TRBV12-3 or TRBV12-4 to TRBJ1-1, with D uncertain. V was pared by 5 bases and J by 6 bases, with 13 bases between. The CDR3 spans 13 residues. In nucleotides, the CDR3 is TGTGCCAGCAGTGTGATCTCAGTCGCTGAAGCTTTCTTT. This encodes CASSVISVAEAFF.

This clonotype has a handful of counts. CDR3: CASSKIAGADTQYF. The CDR3 bases are TGTGCCAGCAGCAAGATAGCGGGGGCAGATACGCAGTATTTT. The chain couples TRBV12-3 or TRBV12-4 to TRBJ2-3, with 9 bases aligning to TRBD2. Trimming cost V 6 bases and J 4 bases; bases outside gene matches: 5. The CDR3 is 14 residues long.

This chain joins TRBV12-3 or TRBV12-4 and TRBJ2-7; TRBD1 is a possible D gene (7 bases). V was shortened by 6 bases and J by 3 bases, with 12 bases between the two germline ends. This CDR3 has 13 amino acids. CDR3: CASRAGQSYEQYF. CDR3 nucleotides: TGTGCCAGCAGGGCGGGACAGAGCTACGAGCAGTACTTC.

The J gene is TRBJ1-1, the V gene TRBV6-5, with 8 positions matching TRBD1. CDR3 length: 15 amino acids. Germline assignment: CDR1 MNHEY and CDR2 SVGAGI. The J segment lost 1 base and the V segment lost 6 bases, leaving 7 bases of the junction unmatched. CDR3 in amino acids: CASRERQGQNTEAFF. DNA for the CDR3: TGTGCCAGCAGGGAACGACAGGGGCAGAACACTGAAGCTTTCTTT.